This T cell receptor (beta chain) was sequenced during a study of blood T cell repertoires in COVID-19. V was clipped by 7 bases and J by 3 bases; unmatched bases: 5. The germline V gene encodes CDR1 SNHLY and CDR2 FYNNEI. The CDR3 runs 14 residues. Sequencing was performed with immunoSEQ multiplex PCR; in TCRdb, only in-frame clones are kept and a portion is missing. The sample lists about 100,000 clones, about 90% seen once, with around 2% in the top ten. Source material: peripheral blood. This sequence joins TRBV2 and TRBJ2-2; 7 bases agree with TRBD1. The sequence derives from a man over 45 with active COVID-19. The CDR3 DNA sequence: TGTGCCAGCATCCGGGACAGTGACACCGGGGAGCTGTTTTTT. This codes for CASIRDSDTGELFF.